This entry features one T cell receptor (beta chain) sequence. What it recognizes is unknown. These data come from a study of T cell repertoires in cytomegalovirus infection. Across the whole study: Signatures in public TCR beta sequences pointed to both CMV infection and matching HLA type. The study's findings and limits: CMV-specific HLA-C-restricted TCR beta clonotypes dominated the ex vivo response.

Trimming took 3 bases from V and 6 from J, leaving 19 bases between them. Germline assignment: CDR1 LNHDA and CDR2 SQIVND (reference sequence). This CDR3 is 16 amino acids long. TCRdb re-called the reads with MiXCR, one entry per CDR3 protein. The sample lists just under 550,000 distinct CDR3 sequences, around 27% occurring once. The V gene is TRBV19, the J gene TRBJ2-3, with D tentatively TRBD2 (6 bases). This clonotype originated in a human donor in good health (CMV status not recorded). Some clones in this sample may be carry-over from other donors' samples. Source material: PBMCs. The CDR3 loop is CASSIFGGGTKDTQYF. The CDR3 nucleotides read TGTGCCAGTAGTATTTTTGGCGGCGGGACCAAGGATACGCAGTATTTT.